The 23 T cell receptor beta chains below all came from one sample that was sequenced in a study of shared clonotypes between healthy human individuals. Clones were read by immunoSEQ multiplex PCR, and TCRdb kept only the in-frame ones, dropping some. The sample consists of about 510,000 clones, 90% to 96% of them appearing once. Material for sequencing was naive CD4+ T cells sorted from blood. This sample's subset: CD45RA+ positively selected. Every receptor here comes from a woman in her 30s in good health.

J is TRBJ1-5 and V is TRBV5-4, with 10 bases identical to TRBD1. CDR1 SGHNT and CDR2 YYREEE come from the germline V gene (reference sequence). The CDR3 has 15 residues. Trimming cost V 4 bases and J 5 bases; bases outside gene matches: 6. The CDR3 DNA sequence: TGTGCCAGCAGCCCCATGGACAGGGGGGATCAGCCCCAGCATTTT. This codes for CASSPMDRGDQPQHF.

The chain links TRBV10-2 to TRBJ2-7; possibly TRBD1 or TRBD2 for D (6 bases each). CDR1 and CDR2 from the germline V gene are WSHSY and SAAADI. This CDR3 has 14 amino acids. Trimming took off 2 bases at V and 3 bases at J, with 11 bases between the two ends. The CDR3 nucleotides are TGCGCCAGCAGTGAGGGCAGGGGAGGCTACGAGCAGTACTTC. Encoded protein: CASSEGRGGYEQYF.

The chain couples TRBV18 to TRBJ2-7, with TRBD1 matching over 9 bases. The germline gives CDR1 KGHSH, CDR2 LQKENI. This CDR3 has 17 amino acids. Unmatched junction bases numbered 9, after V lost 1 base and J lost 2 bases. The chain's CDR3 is CASSPLPGTGNTYEQYF. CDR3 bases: TGTGCCAGCTCACCACTTCCCGGGACAGGGAATACCTACGAGCAGTACTTC.

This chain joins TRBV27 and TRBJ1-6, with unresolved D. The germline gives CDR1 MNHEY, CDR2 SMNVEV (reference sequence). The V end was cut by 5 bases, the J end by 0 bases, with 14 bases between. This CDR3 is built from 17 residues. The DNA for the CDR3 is TGTGCCAGCAGTACGGCCGTGGAGAGCTCCTATAATTCACCCCTCCACTTT. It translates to CASSTAVESSYNSPLHF.

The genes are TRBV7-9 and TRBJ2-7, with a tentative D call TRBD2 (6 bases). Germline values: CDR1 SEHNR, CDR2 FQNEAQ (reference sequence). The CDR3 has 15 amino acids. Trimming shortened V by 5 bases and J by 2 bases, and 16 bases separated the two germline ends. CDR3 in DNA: TGTGCCAGCAGCCCCCGGGACTCCGAAGCCTACGAGCAGTACTTC. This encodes CASSPRDSEAYEQYF.

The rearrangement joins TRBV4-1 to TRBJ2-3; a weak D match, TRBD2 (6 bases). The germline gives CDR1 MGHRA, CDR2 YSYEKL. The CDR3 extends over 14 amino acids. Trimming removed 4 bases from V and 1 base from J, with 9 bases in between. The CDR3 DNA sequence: TGCGCCAGCAGCCCTAGGGAGGGCACAGATACGCAGTATTTT. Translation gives CASSPREGTDTQYF.

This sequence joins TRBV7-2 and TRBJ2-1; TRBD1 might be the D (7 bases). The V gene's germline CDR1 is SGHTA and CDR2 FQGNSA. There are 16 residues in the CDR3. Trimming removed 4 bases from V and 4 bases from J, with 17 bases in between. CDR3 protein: CASSSTRDSLYNEQFF. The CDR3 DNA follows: TGTGCCAGCAGCTCGACTAGGGACAGCTTATACAATGAGCAGTTCTTC.

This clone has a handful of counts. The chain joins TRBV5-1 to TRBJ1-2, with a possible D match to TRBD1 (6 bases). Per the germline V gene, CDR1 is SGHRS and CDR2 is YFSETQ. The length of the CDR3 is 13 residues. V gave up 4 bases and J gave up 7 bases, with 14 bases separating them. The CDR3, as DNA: TGCGCCAGCAGCCCACAGGGCGTTCGTGGCTACACCTTC. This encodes CASSPQGVRGYTF.

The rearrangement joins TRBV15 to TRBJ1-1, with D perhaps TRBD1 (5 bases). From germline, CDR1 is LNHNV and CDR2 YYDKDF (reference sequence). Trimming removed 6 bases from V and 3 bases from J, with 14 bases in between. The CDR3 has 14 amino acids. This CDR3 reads CATRATGRHTEAFF. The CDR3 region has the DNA TGTGCCACCAGGGCTACGGGGCGACACACTGAAGCTTTCTTT.

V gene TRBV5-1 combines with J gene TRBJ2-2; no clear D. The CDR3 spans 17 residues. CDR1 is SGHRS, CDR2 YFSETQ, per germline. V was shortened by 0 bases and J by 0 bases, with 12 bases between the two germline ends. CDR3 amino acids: CASSLVAGLANTGELFF. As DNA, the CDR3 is TGCGCCAGCAGCTTGGTCGCTGGGCTCGCGAACACCGGGGAGCTGTTTTTT.

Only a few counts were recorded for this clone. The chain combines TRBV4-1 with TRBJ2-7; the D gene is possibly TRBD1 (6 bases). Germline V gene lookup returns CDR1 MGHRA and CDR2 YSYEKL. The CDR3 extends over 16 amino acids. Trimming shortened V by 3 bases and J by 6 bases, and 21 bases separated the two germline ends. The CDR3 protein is CASSHAKGVKAVEQYF. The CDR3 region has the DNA TGCGCCAGCAGCCACGCTAAGGGGGTGAAGGCTGTCGAGCAGTACTTC.

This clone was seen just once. The CDR3 loop reads CALGQRESGELFF. The CDR3 DNA reads TGTGCCCTGGGCCAGCGGGAAAGCGGGGAGCTGTTTTTT. J is TRBJ2-2 and V is TRBV6-5, with TRBD2 identical over 7 bases. The CDR3 is 13 amino acids. V dropped 11 bases and J dropped 7; count of bases not matched to a gene: 10. Germline lookup yields CDR1 MNHEY and CDR2 SVGAGI.

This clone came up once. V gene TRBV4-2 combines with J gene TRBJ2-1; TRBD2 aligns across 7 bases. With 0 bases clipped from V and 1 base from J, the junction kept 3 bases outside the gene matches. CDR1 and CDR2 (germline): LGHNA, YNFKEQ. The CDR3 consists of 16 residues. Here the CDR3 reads CASSQDSGPSYNEQFF. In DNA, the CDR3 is TGTGCCAGCAGCCAAGATAGCGGGCCATCCTACAATGAGCAGTTCTTC.

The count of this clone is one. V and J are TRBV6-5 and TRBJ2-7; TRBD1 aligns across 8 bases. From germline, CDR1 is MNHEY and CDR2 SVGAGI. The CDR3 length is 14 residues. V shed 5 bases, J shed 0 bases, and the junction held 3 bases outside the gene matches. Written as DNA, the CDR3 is TGTGCCAGCAGTAGACAGGGGAACTCCTACGAGCAGTACTTC. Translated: CASSRQGNSYEQYF.

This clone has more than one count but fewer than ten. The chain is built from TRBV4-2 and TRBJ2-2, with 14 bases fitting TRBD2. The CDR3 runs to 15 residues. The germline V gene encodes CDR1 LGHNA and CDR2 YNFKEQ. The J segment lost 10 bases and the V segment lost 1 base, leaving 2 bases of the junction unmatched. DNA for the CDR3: TGTGCCAGCAGCCAAGGGACTAGCGGGAGGTCGGAGCTGTTTTTT. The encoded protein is CASSQGTSGRSELFF.

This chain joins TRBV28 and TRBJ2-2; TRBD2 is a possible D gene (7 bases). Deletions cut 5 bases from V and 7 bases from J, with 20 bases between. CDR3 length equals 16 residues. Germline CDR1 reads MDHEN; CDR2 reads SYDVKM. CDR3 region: CASSPPWGGRVGELFF. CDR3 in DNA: TGTGCCAGCAGTCCCCCGTGGGGGGGGCGCGTCGGGGAGCTGTTTTTT.

The DNA of the CDR3 is TGTGCCAGCAGGTTGACTAGGACCTACGAGCAGTACTTC. It codes for CASRLTRTYEQYF. V and J are TRBV7-1 and TRBJ2-7, with D possibly being TRBD2 (6 bases). TRBV7-1 has ORF status, its function being uncertain. Trimming took 6 bases from V and 2 from J, leaving 11 bases between them. CDR3 length equals 13 residues.

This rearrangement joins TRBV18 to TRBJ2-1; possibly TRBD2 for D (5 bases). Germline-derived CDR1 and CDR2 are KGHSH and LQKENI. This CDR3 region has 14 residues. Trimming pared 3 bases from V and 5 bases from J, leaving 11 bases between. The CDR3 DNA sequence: TGTGCCAGCTCACCGAGCTTGCGGGACAATGAGCAGTTCTTC. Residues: CASSPSLRDNEQFF.

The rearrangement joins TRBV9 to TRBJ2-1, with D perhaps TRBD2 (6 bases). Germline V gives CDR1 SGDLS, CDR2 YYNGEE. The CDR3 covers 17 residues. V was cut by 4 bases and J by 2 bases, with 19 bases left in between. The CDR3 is CASSPGLPHMPYNEQFF. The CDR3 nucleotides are TGTGCCAGCAGCCCCGGACTACCCCATATGCCCTACAATGAGCAGTTCTTC.

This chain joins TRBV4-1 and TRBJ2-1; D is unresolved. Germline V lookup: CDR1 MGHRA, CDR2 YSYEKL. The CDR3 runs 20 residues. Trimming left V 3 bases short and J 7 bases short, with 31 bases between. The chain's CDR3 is CASSQPLLIGHSPTRNEQFF. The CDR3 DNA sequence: TGCGCCAGCAGCCAGCCACTACTCATCGGTCACAGCCCTACGAGGAATGAGCAGTTCTTC.

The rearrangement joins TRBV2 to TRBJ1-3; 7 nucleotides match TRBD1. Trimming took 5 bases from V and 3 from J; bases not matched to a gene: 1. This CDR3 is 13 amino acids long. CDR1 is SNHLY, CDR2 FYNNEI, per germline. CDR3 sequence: CASSWDSGNTIYF. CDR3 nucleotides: TGTGCCAGCAGTTGGGACAGTGGAAACACCATATATTTT. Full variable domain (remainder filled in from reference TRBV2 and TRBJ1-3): EPEVTQTPSHQVTQMGQEVILRCVPISNHLYFYWYRQILGQKVEFLVSFYNNEISEKSEIFDDQFSVERPDGSNFTLKIRSTKLEDSAMYFCASSWDSGNTIYFGEGSWLTVV.

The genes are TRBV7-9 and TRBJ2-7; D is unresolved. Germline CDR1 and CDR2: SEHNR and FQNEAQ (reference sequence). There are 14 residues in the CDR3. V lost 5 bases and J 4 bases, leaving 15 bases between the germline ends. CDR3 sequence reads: CASSREIPPYEQYF. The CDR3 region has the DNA TGTGCCAGCAGCCGCGAGATCCCCCCATACGAGCAGTACTTC.

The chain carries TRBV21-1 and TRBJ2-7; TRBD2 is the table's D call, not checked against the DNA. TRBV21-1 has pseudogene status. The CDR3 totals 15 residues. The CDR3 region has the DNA TGTGCCAGCAGGGGAGCGGGAGGCCCCCCCATCGAGCAGTACTTC. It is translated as CASRGAGGPPIEQYF.